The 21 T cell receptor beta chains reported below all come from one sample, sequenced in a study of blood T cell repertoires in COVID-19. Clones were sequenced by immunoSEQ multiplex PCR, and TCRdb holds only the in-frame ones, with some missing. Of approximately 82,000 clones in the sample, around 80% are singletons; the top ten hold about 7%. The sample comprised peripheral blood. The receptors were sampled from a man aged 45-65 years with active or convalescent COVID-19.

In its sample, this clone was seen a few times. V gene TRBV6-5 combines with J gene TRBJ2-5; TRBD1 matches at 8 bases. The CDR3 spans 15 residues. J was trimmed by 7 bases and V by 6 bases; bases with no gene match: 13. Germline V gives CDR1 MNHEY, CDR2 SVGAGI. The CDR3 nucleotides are TGTGCCAGCAGCCGCGAATGGACAGGGATCGGGACCCAGTACTTC. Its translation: CASSREWTGIGTQYF.

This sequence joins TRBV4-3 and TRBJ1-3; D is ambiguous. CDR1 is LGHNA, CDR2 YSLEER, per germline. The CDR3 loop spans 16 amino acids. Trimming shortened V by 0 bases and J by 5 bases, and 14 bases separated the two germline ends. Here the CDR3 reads CASSQDGVPGRNTIYF. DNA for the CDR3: TGCGCCAGCAGCCAAGATGGGGTCCCGGGGAGAAACACCATATATTTT.

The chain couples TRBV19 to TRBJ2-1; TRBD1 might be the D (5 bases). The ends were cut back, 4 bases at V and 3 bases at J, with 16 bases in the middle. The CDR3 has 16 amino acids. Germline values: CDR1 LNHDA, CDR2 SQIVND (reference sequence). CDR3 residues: CASSTSWTRIYNEQFF. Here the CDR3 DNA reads TGTGCCAGTAGTACTTCCTGGACACGGATCTACAATGAGCAGTTCTTC. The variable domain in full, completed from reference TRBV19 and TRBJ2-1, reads DGGITQSPKYLFRKEGQNVTLSCEQNLNHDAMYWYRQDPGQGLRLIYYSQIVNDFQKGDIAEGYSVSREKKESFPLTVTSAQKNPTAFYLCASSTSWTRIYNEQFFGPGTRLTVL.

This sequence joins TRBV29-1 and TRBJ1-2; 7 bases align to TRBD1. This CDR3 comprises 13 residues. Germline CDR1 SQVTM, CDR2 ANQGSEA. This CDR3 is CSAKDRLHYGYTF. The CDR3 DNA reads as TGCAGTGCTAAGGACAGGCTCCACTATGGCTACACCTTC.

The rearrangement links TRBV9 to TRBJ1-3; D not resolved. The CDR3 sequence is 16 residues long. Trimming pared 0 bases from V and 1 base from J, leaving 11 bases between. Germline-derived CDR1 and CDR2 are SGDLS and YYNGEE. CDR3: CASSVEPGGSGNTIYF. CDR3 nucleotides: TGTGCCAGCAGCGTAGAGCCCGGAGGGTCTGGAAACACCATATATTTT.

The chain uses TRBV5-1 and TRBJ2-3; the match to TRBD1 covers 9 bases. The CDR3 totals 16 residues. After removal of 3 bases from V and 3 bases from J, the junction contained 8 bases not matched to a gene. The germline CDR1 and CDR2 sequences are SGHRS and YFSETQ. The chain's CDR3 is CASSYSTGQGTDTQYF. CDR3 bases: TGCGCCAGCAGCTATTCCACGGGACAGGGAACAGATACGCAGTATTTT. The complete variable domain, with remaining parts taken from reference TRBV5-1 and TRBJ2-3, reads KAGVTQTPRYLIKTRGQQVTLSCSPISGHRSVSWYQQTPGQGLQFLFEYFSETQRNKGNFPGRFSGRQFSNSRSEMNVSTLELGDSALYLCASSYSTGQGTDTQYFGPGTRLTVL.

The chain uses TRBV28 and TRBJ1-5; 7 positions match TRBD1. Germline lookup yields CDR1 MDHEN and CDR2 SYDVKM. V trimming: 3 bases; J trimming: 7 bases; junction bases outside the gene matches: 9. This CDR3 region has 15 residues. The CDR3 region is CASSFSQGSEQPQHF. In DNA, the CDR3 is TGTGCCAGCAGTTTCTCACAGGGGTCCGAGCAGCCCCAGCATTTT. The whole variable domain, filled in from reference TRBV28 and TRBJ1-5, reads DVKVTQSSRYLVKRTGEKVFLECVQDMDHENMFWYRQDPGLGLRLIYFSYDVKMKEKGDIPEGYSVSREKKERFSLILESASTNQTSMYLCASSFSQGSEQPQHFGDGTRLSIL.

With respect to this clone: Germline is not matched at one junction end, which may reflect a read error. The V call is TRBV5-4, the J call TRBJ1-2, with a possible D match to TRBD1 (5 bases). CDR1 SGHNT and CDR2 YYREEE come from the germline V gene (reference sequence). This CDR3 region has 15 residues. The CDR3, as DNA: TGTGCCAGCAGCTATTCTATCGGGACTAACAATGGCTACACCTTC. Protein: CASSYSIGTNNGYTF.

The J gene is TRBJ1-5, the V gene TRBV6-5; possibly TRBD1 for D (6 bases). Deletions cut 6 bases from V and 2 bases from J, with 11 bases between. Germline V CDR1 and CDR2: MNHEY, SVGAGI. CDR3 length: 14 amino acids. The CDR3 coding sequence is TGTGCCAGCAGACCCCGGACAGGCAATCAGCCCCAGCATTTT. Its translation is CASRPRTGNQPQHF.

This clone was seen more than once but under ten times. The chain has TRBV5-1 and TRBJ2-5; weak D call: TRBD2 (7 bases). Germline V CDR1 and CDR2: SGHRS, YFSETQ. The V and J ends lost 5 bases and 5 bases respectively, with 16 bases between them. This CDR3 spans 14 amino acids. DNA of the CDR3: TGCGCCAGCAGGGATGGGGGGGCCCTCGAGACCCAGTACTTC. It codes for CASRDGGALETQYF.

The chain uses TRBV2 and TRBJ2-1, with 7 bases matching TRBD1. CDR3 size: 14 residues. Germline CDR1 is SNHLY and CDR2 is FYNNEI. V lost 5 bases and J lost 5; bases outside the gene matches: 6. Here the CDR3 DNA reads TGTGCCAGCAGTCCAGACAGGGCGGACAATGAGCAGTTCTTC. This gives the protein CASSPDRADNEQFF.

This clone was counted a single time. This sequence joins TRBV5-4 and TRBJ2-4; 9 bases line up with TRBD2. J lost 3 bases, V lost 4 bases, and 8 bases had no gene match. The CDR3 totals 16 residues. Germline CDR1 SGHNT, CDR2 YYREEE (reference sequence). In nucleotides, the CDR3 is TGTGCCAGCAGCCCCGCGGGGGGGCCTGACAAAAACATTCAGTACTTC. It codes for CASSPAGGPDKNIQYF. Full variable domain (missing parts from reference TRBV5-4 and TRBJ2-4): ETGVTQSPTHLIKTRGQQVTLRCSSQSGHNTVSWYQQALGQGPQFIFQYYREEENGRGNFPPRFSGLQFPNYSSELNVNALELDDSALYLCASSPAGGPDKNIQYFGAGTRLSVL.

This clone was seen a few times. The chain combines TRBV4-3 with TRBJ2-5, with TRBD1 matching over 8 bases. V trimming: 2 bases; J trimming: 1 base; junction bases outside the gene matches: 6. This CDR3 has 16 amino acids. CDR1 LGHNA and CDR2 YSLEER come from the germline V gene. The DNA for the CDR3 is TGCGCCAGCAGCCAATTGTCCGGACAGGGCCAAGAGACCCAGTACTTC. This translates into CASSQLSGQGQETQYF.

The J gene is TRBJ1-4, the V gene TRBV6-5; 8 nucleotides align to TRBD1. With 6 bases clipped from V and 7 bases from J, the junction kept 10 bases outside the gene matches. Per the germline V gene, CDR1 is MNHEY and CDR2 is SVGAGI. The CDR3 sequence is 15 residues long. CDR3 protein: CASSAGGARGEKLFF. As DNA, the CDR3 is TGTGCCAGCAGCGCAGGGGGCGCAAGGGGTGAAAAACTGTTTTTT.

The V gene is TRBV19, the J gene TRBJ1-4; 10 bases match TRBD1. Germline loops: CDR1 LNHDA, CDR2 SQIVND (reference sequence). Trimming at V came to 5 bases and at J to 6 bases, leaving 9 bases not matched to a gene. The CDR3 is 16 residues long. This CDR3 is CASSDRPGTGDEKLFF. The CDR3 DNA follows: TGTGCCAGTAGTGACAGACCCGGGACAGGGGATGAAAAACTGTTTTTT.

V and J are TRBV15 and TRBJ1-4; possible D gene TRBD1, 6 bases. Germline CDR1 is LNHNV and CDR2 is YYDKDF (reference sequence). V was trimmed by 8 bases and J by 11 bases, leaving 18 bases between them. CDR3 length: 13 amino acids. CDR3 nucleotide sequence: TGTGCCACCGCTAGACAGGCTGCCGGGAAACTGTTTTTT. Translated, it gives CATARQAAGKLFF.

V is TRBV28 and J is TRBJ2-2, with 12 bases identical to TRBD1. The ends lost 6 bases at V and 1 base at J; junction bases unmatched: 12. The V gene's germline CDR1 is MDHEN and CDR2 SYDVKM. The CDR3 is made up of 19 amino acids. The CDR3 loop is CASSQTGQGALGNTGELFF. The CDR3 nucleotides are TGTGCCAGCAGCCAAACGGGACAGGGGGCGTTGGGGAACACCGGGGAGCTGTTTTTT.

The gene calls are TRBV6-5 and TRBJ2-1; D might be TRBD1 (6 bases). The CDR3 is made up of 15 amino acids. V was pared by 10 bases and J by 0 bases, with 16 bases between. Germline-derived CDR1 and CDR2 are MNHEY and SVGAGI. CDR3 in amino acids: CAIFLGGSSYNEQFF. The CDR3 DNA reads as TGTGCCATCTTCCTTGGGGGCAGCTCCTACAATGAGCAGTTCTTC.

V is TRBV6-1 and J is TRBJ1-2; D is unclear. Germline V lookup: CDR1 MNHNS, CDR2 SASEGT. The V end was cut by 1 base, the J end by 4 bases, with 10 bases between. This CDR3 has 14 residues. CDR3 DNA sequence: TGTGCCAGCAGTGAAGAGGCCAGGATCTATGGCTACACCTTC. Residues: CASSEEARIYGYTF.

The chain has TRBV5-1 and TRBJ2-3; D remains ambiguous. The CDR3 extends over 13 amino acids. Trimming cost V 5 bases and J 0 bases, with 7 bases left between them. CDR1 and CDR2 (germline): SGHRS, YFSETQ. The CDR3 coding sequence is TGCGCCAGCAGTGAGCCTAGCACAGATACGCAGTATTTT. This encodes CASSEPSTDTQYF.

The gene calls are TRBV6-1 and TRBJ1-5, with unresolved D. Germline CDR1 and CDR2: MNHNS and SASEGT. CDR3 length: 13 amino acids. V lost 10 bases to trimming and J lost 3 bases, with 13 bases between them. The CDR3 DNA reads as TGTGCCACCGCAAGGGAGTTCAATCAGCCCCAGCATTTT. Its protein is CATAREFNQPQHF.